A selection of T cell receptor beta chains follows, all from one sample in a study of spatial heterogeneity in lung cancer. TCRdb fed the 5' RACE reads into MiXCR, producing one record per CDR3 protein. The table has about 120,000 distinct CDR3 sequences, 9.5% to 15% seen once. The sequenced sample was PBMCs, obtained at follow-up. The receptors shown here come from a male donor with early-stage non-small cell lung cancer. Both conserved end residues are part of each CDR3. A D gene is named only where the DNA matches it firmly. The size entry is marked missing in some rows and otherwise reads once, few, many or a size class.

clone size: NA
J gene: TRBJ2-2
V gene: TRBV6-2/TRBV6-3
D gene: NA
CDR3 DNA: TGTGCCAGCAGCAAAGCTGGGATGGACACCGGGGAGCTGTTTTTT
CDR3 protein: CASSKAGMDTGELFF

clone size: NA
J gene: TRBJ1-6
V gene: TRBV7-8
D gene: TRBD1
CDR3 DNA: TGTGCCAGCAGCTTAAGTACAGGGGTAGGATCACCCCTCCACTTT
CDR3 protein: CASSLSTGVGSPLHF

clone size: many
J gene: TRBJ2-2
V gene: TRBV27
D gene: NA
CDR3 DNA: TGTGCCAGCAGTTTCGCCGGGGAGCTGTTTTTT
CDR3 protein: CASSFAGELFF

clone size: few
J gene: TRBJ1-5
V gene: TRBV28
D gene: NA
CDR3 DNA: TGTGCCAGCAGTGAACCTTACGGTAGCAATCAGCCCCAGCATTTT
CDR3 protein: CASSEPYGSNQPQHF

clone size: many
J gene: TRBJ1-2
V gene: TRBV4-2
D gene: NA
CDR3 DNA: TGTGCCAGCAGCCAAGGGCGGACAGCAACCAACTATGGCTACACCTTC
CDR3 protein: CASSQGRTATNYGYTF

clone size: NA
J gene: TRBJ2-2
V gene: TRBV4-2
D gene: TRBD1
CDR3 DNA: TGTGCCAGCAGGGAACAGGGGGCCGGGGAGCTGTTTTTT
CDR3 protein: CASREQGAGELFF

clone size: NA
J gene: TRBJ2-7
V gene: TRBV6-5
D gene: NA
CDR3 DNA: TGTGCCAGCAGTTATGGGCAGACCTACGAGCAGTACTTC
CDR3 protein: CASSYGQTYEQYF

clone size: NA
J gene: TRBJ2-7
V gene: TRBV20-1
D gene: NA
CDR3 DNA: TGCAGTGCGGGCGGCAGAGAAACCTACGAGCAGTACTTC
CDR3 protein: CSAGGRETYEQYF

clone size: few
J gene: TRBJ1-6
V gene: TRBV20-1
D gene: NA
CDR3 DNA: TGCAGTGCTAGAGCCTCCGGGTCTGATAATTCACCCCTCCACTTT
CDR3 protein: CSARASGSDNSPLHF

clone size: NA
J gene: TRBJ2-3
V gene: TRBV28
D gene: NA
CDR3 DNA: TGTGCCAGCAGCCCGGACCTTTCCAGCACAGATACGCAGTATTTT
CDR3 protein: CASSPDLSSTDTQYF

clone size: NA
J gene: TRBJ2-2
V gene: TRBV5-4
D gene: NA
CDR3 DNA: TGTGCCAGCAGCCCAGGGACACTTCGGGGGACCGGGGAGCTGTTTTTT
CDR3 protein: CASSPGTLRGTGELFF

clone size: few
J gene: TRBJ1-5
V gene: TRBV9
D gene: NA
CDR3 DNA: TGTGCCAGCAGCCCGACCGACAGTTATTATCAGCCCCAGCATTTT
CDR3 protein: CASSPTDSYYQPQHF

clone size: NA
J gene: TRBJ2-2
V gene: TRBV20-1
D gene: NA
CDR3 DNA: TGCAGTGCTTTGGTTCGTGCGAACACCGGGGAGCTGTTTTTT
CDR3 protein: CSALVRANTGELFF

clone size: few
J gene: TRBJ1-5
V gene: TRBV27
D gene: NA
CDR3 DNA: TGTGCCAGCAGTTTGGTGTACAAGAATCAGCCCCAGCATTTT
CDR3 protein: CASSLVYKNQPQHF

clone size: NA
J gene: TRBJ2-2
V gene: TRBV20-1
D gene: TRBD1
CDR3 DNA: TGCAGTGCTAGGGGGACAGGGGACACCGGGGAGCTGTTTTTT
CDR3 protein: CSARGTGDTGELFF

clone size: few
J gene: TRBJ2-1
V gene: TRBV10-3
D gene: NA
CDR3 DNA: TGTGCCATCAGTGAGACAGGGCCGGGTGAGCAGTTCTTC
CDR3 protein: CAISETGPGEQFF

clone size: few
J gene: TRBJ1-1
V gene: TRBV7-2
D gene: TRBD1
CDR3 DNA: TGTGCCAGCAGCCCAGGACAGGTTCCTGAAGCTTTCTTT
CDR3 protein: CASSPGQVPEAFF

clone size: many
J gene: TRBJ1-6
V gene: TRBV11-2
D gene: NA
CDR3 DNA: TGTGCCAGCAGCTTAGCTATTAATTCACCCCTCCACTTT
CDR3 protein: CASSLAINSPLHF

clone size: few
J gene: TRBJ1-2
V gene: TRBV5-1
D gene: NA
CDR3 DNA: TGCGCCAGCACACCGGGACAAGACTATGGCTACACCTTC
CDR3 protein: CASTPGQDYGYTF

clone size: NA
J gene: TRBJ1-2
V gene: TRBV9
D gene: NA
CDR3 DNA: TGTGCCAGCAGCGTAGCTACGGCTTCTACTTATGGCTACACCTTC
CDR3 protein: CASSVATASTYGYTF

clone size: many
J gene: TRBJ1-2
V gene: TRBV7-2
D gene: NA
CDR3 DNA: TGTGCCAGCAGCTCCGATTCGGGACGGAACTATGGCTACACCTTC
CDR3 protein: CASSSDSGRNYGYTF

clone size: NA
J gene: TRBJ2-2
V gene: TRBV12-3/TRBV12-4
D gene: NA
CDR3 DNA: TGTGCCAGCAGTTTTAGTTCACGGGACACCGGGGAGCTGTTTTTT
CDR3 protein: CASSFSSRDTGELFF

clone size: many
J gene: TRBJ2-1
V gene: TRBV15
D gene: NA
CDR3 DNA: TGTGCCACCAGCACCCGGGTCCGGGGTCGGCCAGATTACAATGAGCAGTTCTTC
CDR3 protein: CATSTRVRGRPDYNEQFF

clone size: NA
J gene: TRBJ2-7
V gene: TRBV18
D gene: TRBD1
CDR3 DNA: TGTGCCAGCTCCGGGACAGGGGGAGTCGACGAGCAGTACTTC
CDR3 protein: CASSGTGGVDEQYF

clone size: NA
J gene: TRBJ1-4
V gene: TRBV11-2
D gene: TRBD1
CDR3 DNA: TGTGCCAGCAGCCCAGGGACAGGTGATAATGAAAAACTGTTTTTT
CDR3 protein: CASSPGTGDNEKLFF

clone size: few
J gene: TRBJ2-7
V gene: TRBV7-9
D gene: NA
CDR3 DNA: TGTGCCAGCAGCTTAGGGTATAGGGACTACGAGCAGTACTTC
CDR3 protein: CASSLGYRDYEQYF

clone size: NA
J gene: TRBJ2-1
V gene: TRBV7-2
D gene: TRBD2
CDR3 DNA: TGTGCCAGCAGTCTCGCGGGGGGGCCCATTGAGCAGTTCTTC
CDR3 protein: CASSLAGGPIEQFF

clone size: few
J gene: TRBJ2-1
V gene: TRBV9
D gene: TRBD2
CDR3 DNA: TGTGCCAGCAGCGTAGCGGGGGGGCTTCCCAATGAGCAGTTCTTC
CDR3 protein: CASSVAGGLPNEQFF

clone size: many
J gene: TRBJ2-7
V gene: TRBV4-1
D gene: TRBD1
CDR3 DNA: TGCGCCAGCAGCCAGGCACAGGGGCTCGGCGAGCAGTACTTC
CDR3 protein: CASSQAQGLGEQYF

clone size: NA
J gene: TRBJ2-1
V gene: TRBV20-1
D gene: NA
CDR3 DNA: TGCAGTGCTAGAGACCACGGGCCGGTCCCCTACAATGAGCAGTTCTTC
CDR3 protein: CSARDHGPVPYNEQFF

clone size: many
J gene: TRBJ2-1
V gene: TRBV9
D gene: TRBD2
CDR3 DNA: TGTGCCAGCAGCCCCGGGACTAGCGGGGGGGCGTTTGAAAATGAGCAGTTCTTC
CDR3 protein: CASSPGTSGGAFENEQFF

clone size: few
J gene: TRBJ2-1
V gene: TRBV24-1
D gene: TRBD1
CDR3 DNA: TGTGCCACCAGTGATACAGGGGGCGTAGGTTACAATGAGCAGTTCTTC
CDR3 protein: CATSDTGGVGYNEQFF

clone size: many
J gene: TRBJ2-1
V gene: TRBV20-1
D gene: NA
CDR3 DNA: TGCAGTGCTTTCCACAATGAGCAGTTCTTC
CDR3 protein: CSAFHNEQFF

clone size: NA
J gene: TRBJ1-5
V gene: TRBV20-1
D gene: NA
CDR3 DNA: TGCAGTGCTAGAAGGGCCAGATATCAGCCCCAGCATTTT
CDR3 protein: CSARRARYQPQHF

clone size: NA
J gene: TRBJ2-1
V gene: TRBV24-1
D gene: TRBD2
CDR3 DNA: TGTGCCACCAGTGATTTATCCCCTAGCGGGGACAATGAGCAGTTCTTC
CDR3 protein: CATSDLSPSGDNEQFF

clone size: few
J gene: TRBJ1-4
V gene: TRBV9
D gene: NA
CDR3 DNA: TGTGCCAGCGGGCCGGGACGCCTCGGAGCAACTAATGAAAAACTGTTTTTT
CDR3 protein: CASGPGRLGATNEKLFF

clone size: NA
J gene: TRBJ2-7
V gene: TRBV2
D gene: TRBD1
CDR3 DNA: TGTGCCAGCAGTGAAGCGCTTCAGGGGGCCTCCTACGAGCAGTACTTC
CDR3 protein: CASSEALQGASYEQYF

clone size: many
J gene: TRBJ2-7
V gene: TRBV20-1
D gene: TRBD1
CDR3 DNA: TGCAGTGCCGCGTCCTGGACAGGGGGCTACGAGCAGTACTTC
CDR3 protein: CSAASWTGGYEQYF

clone size: NA
J gene: TRBJ1-5
V gene: TRBV20-1
D gene: TRBD1
CDR3 DNA: TGCAGTGCTAGGAGACAGGGGCATCAGCCCCAGCATTTT
CDR3 protein: CSARRQGHQPQHF

clone size: NA
J gene: TRBJ2-2
V gene: TRBV20-1
D gene: TRBD2
CDR3 DNA: TGCAGTGCTAGTAGCGGGCCCGCGAACACCGGGGAGCTGTTTTTT
CDR3 protein: CSASSGPANTGELFF

clone size: many
J gene: TRBJ1-1
V gene: TRBV29-1
D gene: NA
CDR3 DNA: TGCAGCGTTGCTTCCACAAACACTGAAGCTTTCTTT
CDR3 protein: CSVASTNTEAFF

clone size: few
J gene: TRBJ1-5
V gene: TRBV7-9
D gene: TRBD1
CDR3 DNA: TGTGCCAGCAGCCCAGGACAGGGTCAGCCCCAGCATTTT
CDR3 protein: CASSPGQGQPQHF

clone size: NA
J gene: TRBJ1-1
V gene: TRBV6-5
D gene: TRBD1
CDR3 DNA: TGTGCCAGCAGCCCCTCCGTGGGCGCCGGGACAGATAAAGCTTTCTTT
CDR3 protein: CASSPSVGAGTDKAFF

clone size: NA
J gene: TRBJ1-4
V gene: TRBV19
D gene: NA
CDR3 DNA: TGTGCCAGTAGTAACGCCGGGAGAAATGAAAAACTGTTTTTT
CDR3 protein: CASSNAGRNEKLFF

clone size: many
J gene: TRBJ2-3
V gene: TRBV5-6
D gene: TRBD2
CDR3 DNA: TGTGCCAGCAGCCCCCTACTTAGCGGGGAGCGCACAGATACGCAGTATTTT
CDR3 protein: CASSPLLSGERTDTQYF

clone size: NA
J gene: TRBJ1-2
V gene: TRBV20-1
D gene: TRBD1
CDR3 DNA: TGCAGTGCTAGGGGGGACAGGGAATATGGCTACACCTTC
CDR3 protein: CSARGDREYGYTF

clone size: few
J gene: TRBJ1-2
V gene: TRBV10-3
D gene: TRBD1
CDR3 DNA: TGTGCCATCAGTGATGAAGGGACAGTTTATGGCTACACCTTC
CDR3 protein: CAISDEGTVYGYTF

clone size: NA
J gene: TRBJ2-4
V gene: TRBV7-2
D gene: NA
CDR3 DNA: TGTGCCAGCAGCTTAGAGTGGGGGACTCAGTACTTC
CDR3 protein: CASSLEWGTQYF

clone size: NA
J gene: TRBJ2-3
V gene: TRBV10-1
D gene: NA
CDR3 DNA: TGCGCCAGCAGTGAGTCTTCAGATACGCAGTATTTT
CDR3 protein: CASSESSDTQYF